This T cell receptor (beta chain) was recorded in a study of brain T cells in children with intractable seizures. Clones were sequenced by immunoSEQ multiplex PCR, and TCRdb holds only the in-frame ones, with some missing. The profile shows a few hundred thousand clones, nearly 95% of them singletons. The CDR3 sequence is 15 residues long. V gave up 1 base and J gave up 5 bases, with 13 bases separating them. CDR1 is MGHDK and CDR2 is SYGVNS in the germline V gene. General study findings and limits: Only CDR3 sequence similarity suggested viral specificity, without known HCMV serostatus.

Described time point: blood from clinic visit 5 months post-surgery; TSC patient then seizure free. Only cases whose brain tissue showed the highest T cell transcript signatures were sequenced. Before surgery, patients took at least one anti-epileptic drug. About this clone itself: Its specificity is unknown.

The V and J genes are TRBV25-1 and TRBJ2-3; perhaps TRBD2 as D (6 bases). The clonotype was recovered from a boy in the first two years of life with tuberous sclerosis and intractable seizures. Specimen: peripheral blood, collected about 5 months after surgery. CDR3 region: CASSESGDRIDTQYF. CDR3 nucleotides: TGTGCCAGCAGTGAATCGGGAGACCGCATAGATACGCAGTATTTT.